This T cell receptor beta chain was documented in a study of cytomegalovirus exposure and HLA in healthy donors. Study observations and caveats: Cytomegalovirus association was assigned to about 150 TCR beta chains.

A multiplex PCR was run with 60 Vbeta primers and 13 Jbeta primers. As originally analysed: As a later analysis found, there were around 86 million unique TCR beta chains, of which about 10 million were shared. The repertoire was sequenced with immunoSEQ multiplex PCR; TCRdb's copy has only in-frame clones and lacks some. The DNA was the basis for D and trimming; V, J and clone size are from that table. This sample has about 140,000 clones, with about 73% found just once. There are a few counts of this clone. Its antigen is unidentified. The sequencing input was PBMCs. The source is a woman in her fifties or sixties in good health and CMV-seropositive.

The CDR3 coding sequence is TGTGCCATCAGTGAGCAGTCGGATACGCAGTATTTT. Its translation: CAISEQSDTQYF. J is TRBJ2-3 and V is TRBV10-3; D is unresolved. Trimming cost V 2 bases and J 6 bases, with 6 bases left between them. CDR1 and CDR2 (germline): ENHRY, SYGVKD. The length of the CDR3 is 12 residues.